Described below is a single TCR beta chain sequence and its context. What antigen it recognizes has not been identified. No base-level quality is on record; no much larger clone is a single base apart. The cohort consisted of 650 to 850 healthy bone marrow donors. At the time of sampling, all cohort members were nominally healthy, though unrecorded immune exposures were likely present. The donor was CMV seronegative and was included in the group of a few hundred seronegative cohort members. Each donor provided a peripheral blood sample, and peripheral blood mononuclear cells were used for TCR beta sequencing. Genomic DNA extraction from the blood cell samples was performed with the Qiagen DNeasy Blood Extraction Kit. These data are taken from a study of cytomegalovirus exposure and HLA in healthy donors (dated by TCRdb to about 2017). In the study overall: According to an earlier analysis of 587 of the donors, about 180 million T cells yielded some 110 million unique TCR beta sequences and less than 300 Gb of sequence data. Donor age, sex, ethnicity and CMV serostatus were collected together with the repertoire data. Both class I and class II loci were covered by HLA typing, at four-digit resolution. In a later analysis, previously published TCR beta repertoires from 666 donors were re-analyzed and high-resolution HLA genotyping was added so that TCR occurrence patterns could be studied. Across some 400 genotyped donors of the cohort, an average of about 240,000 unique TCR beta nucleotide sequences per donor were sequenced, and roughly 17% of those sequences were non-productive. A later genetic analysis used genome-wide SNP genotypes for about three fifths of the 666 donors, treating that subset as a discovery cohort. The study combined high-throughput TCR immunosequencing, statistical association of individual TCRs with disease status, and machine learning to predict cytomegalovirus infection status. The study profiled the T cell repertoires of 550 to 700 subjects by immunosequencing and related them to cytomegalovirus serostatus. The number of typed donors differed by locus: about 620-640 for A, B, C, DRB1 and DQB1; approximately 540 for DQA1; fewer than 610 for DPA1; and roughly 470 for DPB1. Roughly 300 gigabases of sequencing data and tens of millions of unique TCR sequences were included in an early release covering 550 to 650 HLA-typed donors. Rather than using new phenotypic data, the later analysis identified candidate immune exposures from TCR beta sequences and from how often those sequences occurred across donors. Among the approximately 430 genotyped donors, around 81% belonged to the genetic ancestry cluster associated with self-reported Caucasian donors. A separate validation cohort of roughly 110 different subjects was used in addition to the 666-subject first cohort. An earlier analysis of around 580 of the donors used high-throughput TCR beta sequencing to judge whether each TCR beta V gene segment behaved as functional or pseudogenic. Every repertoire in the discovery cohort had been generated on one and the same sequencing platform. Four or five DR-DQ haplotypes were handled as single units for association and clustering, since linkage in the cohort was strong. The study aimed to test whether cataloging public T cell receptors could reveal signatures of past pathogen exposure. Overall results and qualifications from the work: A group of highly shared sequence variants was considered likely to be a technical artifact of the sequencing pipeline. A further reported finding was that TCR beta sequences accurately predicted the HLA-A and HLA-B alleles for most subjects in the first cohort. Broadly in line with IMGT annotations, most TCR beta V segments showed up in productive rearrangements about 87% or about 30% of the time in an earlier analysis of 450 to 600 of the donors. Strong co-occurrence of HLA alleles, especially DR and DQ, made assigning TCR associations to individual alleles difficult. Immune exposure information for the cohort was limited to CMV serostatus. In a later analysis, 16,951 TCR beta sequences were associated with specific HLA alleles at a false discovery rate of 0.05. Because HLA typing was missing for some donors at each locus, association tests included only the typed subset. In both the original and validation cohorts, the classifier was reported to diagnose cytomegalovirus status with high specificity and sensitivity. A later analysis found that HLA-associated TCR beta chains were more clonally expanded and had lower generation probabilities than equally common non-associated chains. In a later genetic analysis, fewer N-insertions in productive TCRs were reported among donors in an Asian-associated ancestry cluster than the roughly 640-donor mean. In a later analysis, most CMV-associated TCR beta chains were found to appear HLA-restricted, with HLA associations seemingly driven largely by CMV exposure. This cohort had only TCR beta chains sequenced, and the lack of alpha or paired-chain data limited which features could be detected. In a later analysis, the rate of TCR association differed among HLA loci, with DRB1 alleles having the most associated TCRs and HLA-C alleles having the fewest. Because counts were too low, roughly 18 rarely observed V segments, including chromosome 9 orphons, were left out of the earlier analysis of approximately 580 of the donors. Sequencing depth was assumed to be roughly uniform across donors in the presence/absence analyses, though that assumption may not hold. Several of the top co-occurrence clusters appeared to be linked to parvovirus B19, influenza, CMV and Epstein-Barr virus, according to a later analysis. The study listed 164 TCR beta chains as associated with cytomegalovirus. A few of the identified cytomegalovirus-associated TCR beta chains were confirmed in vitro to be specific for cytomegalovirus antigens. Correlated functional status among segregating V segments might reflect linkage disequilibrium, but an unknown experimental factor could not be ruled out. An association between a missense DCLRE1C variant and V-gene and J-gene trimming of TCR beta chains was found in a later genetic analysis and replicated in an independent cohort. It was suggested by the authors that the approach could potentially be generalized to other disease states and immunological phenotypes. Most TCR sequences were seen in very few donors, while some public TCRs were found in many individuals.

The library was obtained by the immunoSEQ multiplex PCR assay. A mixture of 60 forward primers for TCR Vbeta segments and 13 reverse primers for TCR Jbeta segments was used in the multiplex PCR. The CDR3 region of rearranged TCR beta genes was amplified from genomic DNA with a multiplex PCR assay. On the Illumina HiSeq System, the amplified TCR beta libraries were sequenced as 87-base-pair reads. Turning to the authors' computational methods: A later analysis counted tens of millions of unique TCR beta chains across the 550 to 750 repertoires, and 9.5 million to 11 million of these chains were shared by at least two donors. To remove PCR and sequencing errors, raw reads were error-corrected and collapsed into unique sequences using a nearest-neighbor algorithm that merged closely related sequences. To assign V, D and J gene segments, CDR3 sequences were aligned to IMGT reference sequences. For a sequence to be retained, a match of at least six nucleotides to both a V gene segment and a J gene segment was required. A rearrangement was called productive if the CDR3 had no stop codons and remained in frame with V and J, and every other rearrangement was called non-productive. CDR3 was defined according to IMGT convention as the region running from the second conserved V-encoded cysteine to the conserved J-encoded phenylalanine. The earlier analysis of roughly 590 of the donors excluded sequences that lacked an unambiguous match to a single V gene segment. In an earlier analysis of 450 to 750 of the donors, a V segment was called functional when productive rearrangements were above 56.7%, and segregating when the standard deviation between donors exceeded 5%. To diagnose cytomegalovirus status from the catalog of TCR beta chain sequences, a statistical classification framework was built. V and J gene assignment, in a later analysis, came from comparing TCR nucleotide sequences with IMGT/GENE-DB human TR gene sequences. The TCRdist pipeline was used in a later analysis to assign CDR3 sequences and most-parsimonious VDJ recombination scenarios. In a later analysis, each TCR beta chain was defined by its CDR3 amino acid sequence together with its V-gene family, and reads without a unique V-gene family were excluded. As a way to deal with suspected cross-contamination and a sequencing artifact, a later analysis dropped 640 or so nucleotide sequences that were highly shared and had low generation probability. For each public chain, a later analysis derived a clonal expansion index from normalized ranks of inferred template counts within each repertoire. In a later analysis, generation probabilities were computed using a VDJ recombination model fitted to out-of-frame rearrangements, and the results were checked against IGoR. A later analysis scored TCR-TCR, TCR-HLA and TCR-CMV co-occurrence with hypergeometric tests, applying a repertoire-size bias correction to TCR pairs. A later analysis estimated false discovery rates by permuting HLA or CMV assignments 20 times. A later analysis grouped co-occurring TCRs with DBSCAN, adding TCRdist sequence similarity when clustering within HLA-allele-positive subsets. For co-occurrence clustering, repertoires with fewer than 30,000 or more than 120,000 public chains were excluded, along with 4 to 6 repertoires with anomalous nucleotide sharing. TCRdb took over this immuneACCESS table, retaining in-frame rearrangements with V and J assigned. Such tables are incomplete; in checked studies, under half of the missing clones stem from an unresolved V gene, and the remainder is unexplained. That table gives V, J and clone size, and the DNA gave D and trimming. This sample gives 150,000 to 200,000 clones in total; around 87% of them show up just once. About 1.7% of the sample is in the top ten clones.

The sequenced material came from PBMCs. This clonotype was obtained from a woman younger than 35 in good health and CMV-seronegative.

Here is the DNA: TGTGCCAGCAGTTTCGAGGGACTAAGCTCTAGCACAGATACGCAGTATTTT. It codes for CASSFEGLSSSTDTQYF. Recombination linked TRBV6-4 to TRBJ2-3, and 7 junctional nucleotides match TRBD2. Ends trimmed: V by 5 bases, J by 0 bases; bases unmatched to a gene: 11. Counted from cysteine to phenylalanine, this CDR3 has 17 amino acids. The only DNA kept is the CDR3, 51 bases in frame from the first base. Reading the germline V gene gives CDR1 MRHNA and CDR2 SNTAGT.